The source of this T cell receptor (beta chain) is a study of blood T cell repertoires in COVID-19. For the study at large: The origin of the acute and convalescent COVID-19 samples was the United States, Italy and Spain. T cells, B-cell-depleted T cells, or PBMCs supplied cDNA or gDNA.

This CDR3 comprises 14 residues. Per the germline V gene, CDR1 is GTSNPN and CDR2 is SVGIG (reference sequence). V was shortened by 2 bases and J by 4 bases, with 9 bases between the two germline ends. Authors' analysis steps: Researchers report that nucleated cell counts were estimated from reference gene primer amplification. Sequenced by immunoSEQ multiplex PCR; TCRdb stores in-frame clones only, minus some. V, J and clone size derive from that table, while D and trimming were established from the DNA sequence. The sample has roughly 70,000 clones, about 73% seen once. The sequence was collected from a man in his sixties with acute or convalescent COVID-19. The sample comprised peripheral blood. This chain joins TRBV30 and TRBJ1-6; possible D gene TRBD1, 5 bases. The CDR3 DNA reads TGTGCCTGGAGTTCAGGGCAGTATAATTCACCCCTCCACTTT. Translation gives CAWSSGQYNSPLHF. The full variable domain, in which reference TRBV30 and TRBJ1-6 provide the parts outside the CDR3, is SQTIHQWPATLVQPVGSPLSLECTVEGTSNPNLYWYRQAAGRGLQLLFYSVGIGQISSEVPQNLSASRPQDRQFILSSKKLLLSDSGFYLCAWSSGQYNSPLHFGNGTRLTVT.